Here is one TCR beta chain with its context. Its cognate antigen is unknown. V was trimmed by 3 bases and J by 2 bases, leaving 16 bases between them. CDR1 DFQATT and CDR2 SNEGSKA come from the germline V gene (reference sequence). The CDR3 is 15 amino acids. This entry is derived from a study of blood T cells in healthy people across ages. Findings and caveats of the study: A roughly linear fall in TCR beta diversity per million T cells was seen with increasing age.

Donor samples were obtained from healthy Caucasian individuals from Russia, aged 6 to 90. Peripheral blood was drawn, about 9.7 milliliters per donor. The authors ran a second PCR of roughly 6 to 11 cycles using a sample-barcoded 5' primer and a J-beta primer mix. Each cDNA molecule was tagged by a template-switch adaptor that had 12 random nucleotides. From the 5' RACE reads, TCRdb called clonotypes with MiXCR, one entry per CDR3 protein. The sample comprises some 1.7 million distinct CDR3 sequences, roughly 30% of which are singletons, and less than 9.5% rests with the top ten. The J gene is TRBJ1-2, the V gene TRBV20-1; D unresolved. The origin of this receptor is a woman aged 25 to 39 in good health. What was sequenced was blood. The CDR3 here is CSASSWVNGNYGYTF. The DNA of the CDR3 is TGCAGTGCTAGTTCTTGGGTAAACGGGAACTATGGCTACACCTTC.